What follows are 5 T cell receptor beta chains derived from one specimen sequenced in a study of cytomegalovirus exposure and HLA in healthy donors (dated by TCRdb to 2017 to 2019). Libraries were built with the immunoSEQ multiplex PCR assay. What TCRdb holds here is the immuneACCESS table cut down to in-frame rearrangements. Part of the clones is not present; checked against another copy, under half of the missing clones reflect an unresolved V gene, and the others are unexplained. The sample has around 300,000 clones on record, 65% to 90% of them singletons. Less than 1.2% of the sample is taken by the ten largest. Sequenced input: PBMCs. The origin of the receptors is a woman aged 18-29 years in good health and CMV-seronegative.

CDR3 loop: CASSQDFVRVYEQYF. The CDR3 DNA sequence: TGCGCCAGCAGCCAAGATTTCGTCAGGGTCTACGAGCAGTACTTC. The chain is built from TRBV4-1 and TRBJ2-7; maybe TRBD1 (5 bases). The germline V gene encodes CDR1 MGHRA and CDR2 YSYEKL. The V end was cut by 0 bases, the J end by 3 bases, with 12 bases between. The CDR3 covers 15 residues.

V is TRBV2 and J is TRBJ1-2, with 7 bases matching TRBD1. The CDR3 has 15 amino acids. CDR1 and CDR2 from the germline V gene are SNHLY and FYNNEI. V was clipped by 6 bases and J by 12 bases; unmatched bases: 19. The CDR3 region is CASSAGLGDSLDDTF. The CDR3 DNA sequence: TGTGCCAGCAGCGCCGGGCTAGGGGACAGTCTGGATGACACCTTC.

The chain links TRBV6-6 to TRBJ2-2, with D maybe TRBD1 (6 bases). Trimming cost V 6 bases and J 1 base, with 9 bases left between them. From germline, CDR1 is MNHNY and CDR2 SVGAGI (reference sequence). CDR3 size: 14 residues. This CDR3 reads CASRKGQNTGELFF. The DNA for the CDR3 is TGTGCCAGCAGGAAGGGACAGAACACCGGGGAGCTGTTTTTT.

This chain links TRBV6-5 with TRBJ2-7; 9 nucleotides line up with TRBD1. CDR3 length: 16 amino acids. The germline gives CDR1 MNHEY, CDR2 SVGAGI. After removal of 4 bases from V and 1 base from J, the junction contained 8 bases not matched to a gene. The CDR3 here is CASSWEGTGRSYEQYF. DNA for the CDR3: TGTGCCAGCAGTTGGGAGGGGACAGGGAGGTCCTACGAGCAGTACTTC.

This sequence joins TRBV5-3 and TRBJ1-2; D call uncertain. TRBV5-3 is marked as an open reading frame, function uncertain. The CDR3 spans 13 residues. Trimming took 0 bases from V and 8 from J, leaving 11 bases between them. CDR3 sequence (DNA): TGTGCCAGAAGCTTGGGACTGATGATGGGCTACACCTTC. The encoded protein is CARSLGLMMGYTF.